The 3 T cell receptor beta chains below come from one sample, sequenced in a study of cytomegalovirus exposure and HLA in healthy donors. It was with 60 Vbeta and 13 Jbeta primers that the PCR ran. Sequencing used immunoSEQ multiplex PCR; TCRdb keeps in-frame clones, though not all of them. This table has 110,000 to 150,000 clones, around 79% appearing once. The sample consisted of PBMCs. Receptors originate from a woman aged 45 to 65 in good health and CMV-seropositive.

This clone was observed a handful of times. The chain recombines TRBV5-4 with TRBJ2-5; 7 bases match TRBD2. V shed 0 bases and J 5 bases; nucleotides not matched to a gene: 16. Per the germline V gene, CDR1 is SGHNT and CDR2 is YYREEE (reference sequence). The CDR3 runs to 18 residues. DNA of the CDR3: TGTGCCAGCAGCTTGGGAACAACGGGTGGGGGGGTCGCGGAGACCCAGTACTTC. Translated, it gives CASSLGTTGGGVAETQYF.

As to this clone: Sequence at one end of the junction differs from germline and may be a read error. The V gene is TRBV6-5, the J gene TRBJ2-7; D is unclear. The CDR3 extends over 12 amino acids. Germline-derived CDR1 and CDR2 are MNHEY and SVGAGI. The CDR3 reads CASSYSGLSRAF. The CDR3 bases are TGTGCCAGCAGTTACTCCGGGTTGTCTAGAGCTTTC.

Written as DNA, the CDR3 is TGTGCCAGCAGTTACCAGACAGATAAAAACACTGAAGCTTTCTTT. Protein sequence: CASSYQTDKNTEAFF. The V and J genes are TRBV6-6 and TRBJ1-1, with a possible D match to TRBD1 (5 bases). The CDR3 covers 15 residues. CDR1 and CDR2 from the germline V gene are MNHNY and SVGAGI (reference sequence). V gave up 2 bases and J gave up 2 bases, with 12 bases separating them.